The T cell receptor beta chain described here comes from a study of T cell changes during pregnancy in multiple sclerosis. Sequencing was performed with immunoSEQ multiplex PCR; in TCRdb, only in-frame clones are kept and a portion is missing. The table lists 55,000 to 80,000 clones, around 94% of them singletons. The V and J ends lost 3 bases and 7 bases respectively, with 13 bases between them. CDR1 is LNHDA and CDR2 is SQIVND in the germline V gene (reference sequence). The CDR3 totals 14 residues. The specimen was peripheral blood, collected in the third trimester of pregnancy. This chain connects TRBV19 to TRBJ2-1, with D possibly matching TRBD2 (5 bases). This receptor was obtained from a female donor with multiple sclerosis, enrolled in a pregnancy study. The CDR3 DNA reads as TGTGCCAGTAGTATCGGGGAAAATTTAAATGAGCAGTTCTTC. The encoded protein is CASSIGENLNEQFF.